A single T cell receptor beta chain is shown here with its context. Its cognate antigen is unknown. This record comes from a study of vaccination effects on CD4 cells after COVID-19. Whole-study findings and limits: Missing from the study were early post-infection timepoints, and its convalescent patients were few. Convalescents' post-vaccine spike-reactive clones were mainly new, vaccine-induced.

Sequenced by immunoSEQ multiplex PCR; TCRdb stores in-frame clones only, minus some. The sample yields about 34,000 clones, around 79% seen once. V was clipped by 0 bases and J by 2 bases, with 11 bases between them. The CDR3 is made up of 15 amino acids. Germline CDR1 is LNHDA and CDR2 is SQIVND (reference sequence). Investigators separated out CD4+ T cells once approximately 10 days of culture had passed. Confirmation by PCR established that the person had SARS-CoV-2 infection between March and December 2020. Participants completed two doses of the BNT162b2 or mRNA-1273 vaccine. Fresh IL-2-containing medium replaced half the medium on days 3 and 7.

The V call is TRBV19, the J call TRBJ2-7; D is possibly TRBD2 (6 bases). This TCR was sampled from a human donor who had a prior SARS-CoV-2 infection. The sequencing used CD4+ T cells from PBMCs cultured without peptide, collected after COVID-19 vaccination. CDR3 sequence (DNA): TGTGCCAGTAGTATAGACGCGGGGTTAACCTACGAGCAGTACTTC. Protein product: CASSIDAGLTYEQYF.